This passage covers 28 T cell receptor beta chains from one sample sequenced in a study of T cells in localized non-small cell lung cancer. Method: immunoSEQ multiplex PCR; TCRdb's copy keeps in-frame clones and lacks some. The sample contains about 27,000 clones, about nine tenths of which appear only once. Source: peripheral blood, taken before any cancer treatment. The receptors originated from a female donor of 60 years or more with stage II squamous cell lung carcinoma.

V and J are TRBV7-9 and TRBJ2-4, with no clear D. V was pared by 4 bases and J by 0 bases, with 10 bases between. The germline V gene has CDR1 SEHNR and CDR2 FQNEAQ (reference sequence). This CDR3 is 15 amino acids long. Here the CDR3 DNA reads TGTGCCAGCAGCTCCAGGCGGATAGCCAAAAACATTCAGTACTTC. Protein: CASSSRRIAKNIQYF.

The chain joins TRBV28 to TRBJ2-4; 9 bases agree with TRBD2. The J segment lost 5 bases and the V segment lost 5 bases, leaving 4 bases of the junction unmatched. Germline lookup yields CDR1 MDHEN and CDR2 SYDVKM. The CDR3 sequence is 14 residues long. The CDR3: CASSPGLAQNIQYF. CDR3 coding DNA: TGTGCCAGCAGTCCGGGACTAGCACAAAACATTCAGTACTTC.

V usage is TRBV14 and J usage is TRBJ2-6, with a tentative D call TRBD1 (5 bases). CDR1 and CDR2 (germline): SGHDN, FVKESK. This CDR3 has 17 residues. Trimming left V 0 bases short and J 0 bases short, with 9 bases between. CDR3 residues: CASSQDWGHSGANVLTF. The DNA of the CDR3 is TGTGCCAGCAGCCAAGATTGGGGCCACTCTGGGGCCAACGTCCTGACTTTC.

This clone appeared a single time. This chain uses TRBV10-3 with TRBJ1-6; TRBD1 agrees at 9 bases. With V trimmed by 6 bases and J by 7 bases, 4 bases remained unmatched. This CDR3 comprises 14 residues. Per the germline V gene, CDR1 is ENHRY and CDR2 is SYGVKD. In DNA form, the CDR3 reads TGTGCCATCAGCCTACAGGGGGCAAATTCACCCCTCCACTTT. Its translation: CAISLQGANSPLHF.

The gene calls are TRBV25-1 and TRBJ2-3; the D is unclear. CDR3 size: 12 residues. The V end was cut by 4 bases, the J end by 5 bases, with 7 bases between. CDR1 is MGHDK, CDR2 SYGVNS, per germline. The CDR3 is CASSVRRDTQYF. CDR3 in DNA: TGTGCCAGCAGTGTCAGGAGAGATACGCAGTATTTT. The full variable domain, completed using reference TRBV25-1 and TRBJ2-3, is EADIYQTPRYLVIGTGKKITLECSQTMGHDKMYWYQQDPGMELHLIHYSYGVNSTEKGDLSSESTVSRIRTEHFPLTLESARPSHTSQYLCASSVRRDTQYFGPGTRLTVL.

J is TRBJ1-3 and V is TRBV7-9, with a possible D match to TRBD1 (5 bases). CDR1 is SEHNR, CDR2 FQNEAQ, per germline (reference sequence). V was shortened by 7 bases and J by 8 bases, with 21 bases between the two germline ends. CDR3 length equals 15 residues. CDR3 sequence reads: CASNFGGKIVDTIYF. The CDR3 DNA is TGTGCCAGCAACTTCGGGGGAAAGATTGTGGACACCATATATTTT. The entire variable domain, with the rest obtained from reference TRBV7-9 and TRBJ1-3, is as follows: DTGVSQNPRHKITKRGQNVTFRCDPISEHNRLYWYRQTLGQGPEFLTYFQNEAQLEKSRLLSDRFSAERPKGSFSTLEIQRTEQGDSAMYLCASNFGGKIVDTIYFGEGSWLTVV.

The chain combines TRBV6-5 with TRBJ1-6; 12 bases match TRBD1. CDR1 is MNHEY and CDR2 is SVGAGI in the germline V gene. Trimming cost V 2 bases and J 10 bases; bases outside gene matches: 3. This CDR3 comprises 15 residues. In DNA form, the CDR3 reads TGTGCCAGCAGTTACGGGACAGGGGGCTACTCACCCCTCCACTTT. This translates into CASSYGTGGYSPLHF.

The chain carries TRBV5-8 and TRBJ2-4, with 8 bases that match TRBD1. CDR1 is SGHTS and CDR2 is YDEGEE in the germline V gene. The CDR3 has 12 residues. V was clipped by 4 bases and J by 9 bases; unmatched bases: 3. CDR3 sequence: CASSPDRGIQYF. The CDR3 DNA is TGTGCCAGCAGCCCTGACAGGGGCATTCAGTACTTC.

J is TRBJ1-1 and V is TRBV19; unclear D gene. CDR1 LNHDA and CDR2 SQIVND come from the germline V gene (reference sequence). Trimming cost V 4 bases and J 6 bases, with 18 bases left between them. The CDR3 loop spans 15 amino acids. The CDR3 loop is CASSTTPWQTSEAFF. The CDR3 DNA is TGTGCCAGTAGTACCACGCCATGGCAGACGTCTGAAGCTTTCTTT.

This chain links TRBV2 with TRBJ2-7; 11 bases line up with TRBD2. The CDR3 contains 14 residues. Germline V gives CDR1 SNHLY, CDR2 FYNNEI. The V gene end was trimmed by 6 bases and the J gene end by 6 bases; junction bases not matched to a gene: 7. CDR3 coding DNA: TGTGCCAGCAGGGATAGCGGGGGGGTTGGCGAGCAGTACTTC. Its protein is CASRDSGGVGEQYF.

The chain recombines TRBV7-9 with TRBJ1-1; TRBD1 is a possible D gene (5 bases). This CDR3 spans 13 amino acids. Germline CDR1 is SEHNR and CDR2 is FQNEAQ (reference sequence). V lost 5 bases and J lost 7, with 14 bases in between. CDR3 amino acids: CASSLGQRLEAFF. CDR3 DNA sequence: TGTGCCAGCAGCCTTGGACAACGTCTTGAAGCTTTCTTT.

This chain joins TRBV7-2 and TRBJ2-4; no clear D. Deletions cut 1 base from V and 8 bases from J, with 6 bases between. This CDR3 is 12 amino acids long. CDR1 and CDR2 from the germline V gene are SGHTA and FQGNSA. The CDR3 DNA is TGTGCCAGCAGCTTAGAAAGCCACATTCAGTACTTC. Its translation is CASSLESHIQYF. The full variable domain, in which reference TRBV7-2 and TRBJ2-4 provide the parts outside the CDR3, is GAGVSQSPSNKVTEKGKDVELRCDPISGHTALYWYRQSLGQGLEFLIYFQGNSAPDKSGLPSDRFSAERTGGSVSTLTIQRTQQEDSAVYLCASSLESHIQYFGAGTRLSVL.

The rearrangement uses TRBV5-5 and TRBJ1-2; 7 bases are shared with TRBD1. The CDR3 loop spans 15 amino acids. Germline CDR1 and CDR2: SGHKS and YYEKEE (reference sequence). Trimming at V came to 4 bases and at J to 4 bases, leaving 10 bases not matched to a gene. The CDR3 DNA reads TGTGCCAGCAGCCCCGAGGGGGCAGCTCTCTATGGCTACACCTTC. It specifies CASSPEGAALYGYTF.

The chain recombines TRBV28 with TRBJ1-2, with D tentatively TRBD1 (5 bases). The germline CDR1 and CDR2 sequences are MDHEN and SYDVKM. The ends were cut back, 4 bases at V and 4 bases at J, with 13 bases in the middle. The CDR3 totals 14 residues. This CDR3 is CASSSTPGSYGYTF. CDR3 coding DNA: TGTGCCAGCAGTTCAACCCCAGGGTCCTATGGCTACACCTTC.

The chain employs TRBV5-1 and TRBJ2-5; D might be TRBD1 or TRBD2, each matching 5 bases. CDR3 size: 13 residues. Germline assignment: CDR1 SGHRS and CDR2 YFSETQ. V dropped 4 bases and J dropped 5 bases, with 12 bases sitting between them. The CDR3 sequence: CASSIGTAETQYF. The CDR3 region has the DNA TGCGCCAGCAGCATCGGGACGGCGGAGACCCAGTACTTC.

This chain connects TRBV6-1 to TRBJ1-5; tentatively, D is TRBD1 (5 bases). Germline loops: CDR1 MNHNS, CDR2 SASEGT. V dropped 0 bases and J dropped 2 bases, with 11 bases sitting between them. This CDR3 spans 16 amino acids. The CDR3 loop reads CASSEAPDSRNQPQHF. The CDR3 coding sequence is TGTGCCAGCAGTGAAGCCCCAGACAGCCGCAATCAGCCCCAGCATTTT.

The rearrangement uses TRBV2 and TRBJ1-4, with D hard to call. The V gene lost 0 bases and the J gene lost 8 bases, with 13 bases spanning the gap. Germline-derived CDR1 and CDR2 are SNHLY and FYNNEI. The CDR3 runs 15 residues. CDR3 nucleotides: TGTGCCAGCAGTGAAGCGTGGAGCCATGGGGAAAAACTGTTTTTT. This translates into CASSEAWSHGEKLFF. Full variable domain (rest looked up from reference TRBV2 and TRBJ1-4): EPEVTQTPSHQVTQMGQEVILRCVPISNHLYFYWYRQILGQKVEFLVSFYNNEISEKSEIFDDQFSVERPDGSNFTLKIRSTKLEDSAMYFCASSEAWSHGEKLFFGSGTQLSVL.

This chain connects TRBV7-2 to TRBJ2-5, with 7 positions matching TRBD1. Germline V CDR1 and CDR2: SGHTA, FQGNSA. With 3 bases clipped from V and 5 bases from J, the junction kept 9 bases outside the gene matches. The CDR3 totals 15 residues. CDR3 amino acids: CASSLTGFFAETQYF. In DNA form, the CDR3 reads TGTGCCAGCAGCTTGACAGGGTTTTTCGCGGAGACCCAGTACTTC.

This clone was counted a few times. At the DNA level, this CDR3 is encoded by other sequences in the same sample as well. The CDR3 DNA sequence: TGTGCCAGCAGCTCAACTAGCGGGAGTCGGAAGACCCAGTACTTC. It yields the protein CASSSTSGSRKTQYF. The chain recombines TRBV28 with TRBJ2-5; TRBD2 agrees at 11 bases. Looked up from germline, CDR1 is MDHEN and CDR2 is SYDVKM. The V segment lost 6 bases and the J segment 6 bases; nucleotides outside the gene matches: 9. The CDR3 consists of 15 residues. The full variable domain, completed using reference TRBV28 and TRBJ2-5, is DVKVTQSSRYLVKRTGEKVFLECVQDMDHENMFWYRQDPGLGLRLIYFSYDVKMKEKGDIPEGYSVSREKKERFSLILESASTNQTSMYLCASSSTSGSRKTQYFGPGTRLLVL.

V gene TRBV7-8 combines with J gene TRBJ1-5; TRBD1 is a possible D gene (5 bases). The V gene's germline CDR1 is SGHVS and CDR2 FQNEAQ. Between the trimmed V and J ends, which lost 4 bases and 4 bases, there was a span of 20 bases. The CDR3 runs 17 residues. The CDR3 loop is CASSSSRGTPRNQPQHF. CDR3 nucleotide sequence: TGTGCCAGCAGCTCCTCCCGGGGGACCCCTCGAAATCAGCCCCAGCATTTT. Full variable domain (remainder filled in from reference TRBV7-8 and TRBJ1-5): GAGVSQSPRYKVAKRGQDVALRCDPISGHVSLFWYQQALGQGPEFLTYFQNEAQLDKSGLPSDRFFAERPEGSVSTLKIQRTQQEDSAVYLCASSSSRGTPRNQPQHFGDGTRLSIL.

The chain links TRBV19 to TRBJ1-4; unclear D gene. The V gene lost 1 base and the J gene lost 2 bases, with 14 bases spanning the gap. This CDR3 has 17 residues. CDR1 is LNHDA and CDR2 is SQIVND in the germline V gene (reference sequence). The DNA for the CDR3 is TGTGCCAGTAGTATAGGTCTCAGCAGGACGACTAATGAAAAACTGTTTTTT. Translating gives CASSIGLSRTTNEKLFF.

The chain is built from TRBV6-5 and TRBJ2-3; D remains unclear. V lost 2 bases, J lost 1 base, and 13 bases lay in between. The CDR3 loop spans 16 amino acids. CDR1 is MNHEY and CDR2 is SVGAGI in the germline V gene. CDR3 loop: CASSYGRLAGTDTQYF. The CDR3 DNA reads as TGTGCCAGCAGTTACGGGCGGTTGGCAGGCACAGATACGCAGTATTTT.

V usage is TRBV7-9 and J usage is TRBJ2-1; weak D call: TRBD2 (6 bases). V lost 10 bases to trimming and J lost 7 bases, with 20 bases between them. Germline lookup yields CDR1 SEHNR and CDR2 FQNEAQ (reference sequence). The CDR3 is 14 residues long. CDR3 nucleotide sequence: TGTGCCACCTCTAGCGCCGTGGAGGGGAATGAGCAGTTCTTC. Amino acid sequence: CATSSAVEGNEQFF. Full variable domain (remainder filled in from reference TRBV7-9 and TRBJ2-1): DTGVSQNPRHKITKRGQNVTFRCDPISEHNRLYWYRQTLGQGPEFLTYFQNEAQLEKSRLLSDRFSAERPKGSFSTLEIQRTEQGDSAMYLCATSSAVEGNEQFFGPGTRLTVL.

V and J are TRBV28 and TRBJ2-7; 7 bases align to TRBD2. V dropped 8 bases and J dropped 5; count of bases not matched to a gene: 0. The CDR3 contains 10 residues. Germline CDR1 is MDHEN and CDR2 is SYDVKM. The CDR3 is CASGRDEQYF. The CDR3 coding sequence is TGTGCCAGCGGGAGGGACGAGCAGTACTTC. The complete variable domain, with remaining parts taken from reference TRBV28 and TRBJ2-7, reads DVKVTQSSRYLVKRTGEKVFLECVQDMDHENMFWYRQDPGLGLRLIYFSYDVKMKEKGDIPEGYSVSREKKERFSLILESASTNQTSMYLCASGRDEQYFGPGTRLTVT.

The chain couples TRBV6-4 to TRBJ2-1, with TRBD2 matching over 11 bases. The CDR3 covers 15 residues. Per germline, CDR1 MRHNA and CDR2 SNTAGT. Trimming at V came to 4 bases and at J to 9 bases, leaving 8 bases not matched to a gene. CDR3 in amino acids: CASSATSGVTGEQFF. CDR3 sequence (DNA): TGTGCCAGCAGTGCGACTAGCGGGGTTACCGGTGAGCAGTTCTTC.

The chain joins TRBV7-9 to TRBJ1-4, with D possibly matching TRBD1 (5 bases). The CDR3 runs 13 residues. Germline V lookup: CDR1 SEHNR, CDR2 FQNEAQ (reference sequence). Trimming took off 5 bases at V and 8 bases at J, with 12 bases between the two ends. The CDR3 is CASSPPAGEKLFF. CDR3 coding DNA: TGTGCCAGCAGCCCCCCCGCAGGGGAAAAACTGTTTTTT.

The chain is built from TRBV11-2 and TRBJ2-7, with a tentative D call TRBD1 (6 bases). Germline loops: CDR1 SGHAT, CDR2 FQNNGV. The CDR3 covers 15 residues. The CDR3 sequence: CASSPSSNLGHPLGV. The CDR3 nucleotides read TGTGCCAGCAGCCCCAGCTCAAATCTGGGACACCCTTTAGGAGTC.

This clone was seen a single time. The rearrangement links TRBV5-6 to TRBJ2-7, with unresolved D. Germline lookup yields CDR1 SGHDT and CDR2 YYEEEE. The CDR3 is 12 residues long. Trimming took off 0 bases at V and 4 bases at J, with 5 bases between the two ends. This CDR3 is CASSLVGYEQYF. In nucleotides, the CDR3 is TGTGCCAGCAGCTTGGTAGGGTACGAGCAGTACTTC.